This T cell receptor (beta chain) originates from a study of control samples from healthy donors and cancer patients. Using immunoSEQ multiplex PCR, the repertoire was profiled, and TCRdb retains in-frame clones only, with some absent. The sample contains 170,000 or so clones, 91% of which appear only once. From germline, CDR1 is MNHNY and CDR2 SVGAGI (reference sequence). The J segment lost 8 bases and the V segment lost 4 bases, leaving 7 bases of the junction unmatched. CDR3 length equals 14 residues. This TCR was sampled from a woman in her thirties or forties in good health. The chain carries TRBV6-6 and TRBJ2-1; 8 bases match TRBD1. The specimen sequenced was blood. DNA for the CDR3: TGTGCCAGCAGTTCTCAGGGGGCAGGGGATGAGCAGTTCTTC. It encodes CASSSQGAGDEQFF.